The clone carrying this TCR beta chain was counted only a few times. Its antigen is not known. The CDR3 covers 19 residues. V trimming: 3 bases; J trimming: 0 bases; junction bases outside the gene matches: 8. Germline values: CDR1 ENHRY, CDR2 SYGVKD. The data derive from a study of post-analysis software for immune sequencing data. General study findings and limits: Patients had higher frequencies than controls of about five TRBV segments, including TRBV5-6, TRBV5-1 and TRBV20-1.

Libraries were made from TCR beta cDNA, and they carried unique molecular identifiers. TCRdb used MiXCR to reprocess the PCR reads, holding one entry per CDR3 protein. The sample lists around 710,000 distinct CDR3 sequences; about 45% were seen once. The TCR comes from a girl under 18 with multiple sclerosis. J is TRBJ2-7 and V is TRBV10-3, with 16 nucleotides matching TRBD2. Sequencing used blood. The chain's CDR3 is CAISDPGLAGGVGSYEQYF. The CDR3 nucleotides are TGTGCCATCAGTGACCCGGGACTAGCGGGGGGGGTCGGCTCCTACGAGCAGTACTTC.